Described below is a single T cell receptor (beta chain) sequence and its context. The source of the sample is a study of blood T cell repertoires in COVID-19. Study overall: Acute and convalescent COVID-19 samples came from the United States, Italy and Spain. PBMCs, B-cell-depleted T cells, or T cells provided the cDNA or gDNA that made up the material.

As handled by the study authors: How many nucleated cells were present was estimated from reference gene primer amplification. Profiled with immunoSEQ multiplex PCR; TCRdb holds only in-frame clones, not every one. D and trimming were read from the DNA, whereas the V and J calls and clone size are those reported in that table. This table has 150,000 to 200,000 clones, approximately 83% appearing once. V lost 6 bases to trimming and J lost 8 bases; unmatched junction nucleotides: 12. Germline values: CDR1 LNHDA, CDR2 SQIVND (reference sequence). The CDR3 is made up of 16 amino acids. The sequence derives from a man in his fifties or sixties with acute or convalescent COVID-19. Specimen: peripheral blood. The gene calls are TRBV19 and TRBJ1-6, with 8 bases matching TRBD1. CDR3 in amino acids: CASSPRTGQADSPLHF. CDR3 sequence (DNA): TGTGCCAGTAGCCCGAGGACGGGACAGGCTGATTCACCCCTCCACTTT.